The clone carrying this TCR beta chain was seen a single time. The antigen remains unidentified. The CDR3 length is 12 residues. Unmatched junction bases numbered 8, after V lost 8 bases and J lost 10 bases. Germline V lookup: CDR1 KGHDR, CDR2 SFDVKD. The entry originates in a study of identical twins. Study outcomes and limitations: Beta out-of-frame sequences displayed a weaker excess of sharing between twins.

Healthy Caucasians made up all donors. TCRdb re-derived calls from the 5' RACE reads in MiXCR, one entry per CDR3 protein. The table lists hundreds of thousands of distinct CDR3 sequences, 15% to 20% of them singletons. The sample was also reused in another study, on T cells expressing NK-cell markers. That work contributes: Several of the donors also had these clonotypes leading their CD3+CD56-NKG2C+ fraction. It is unclear if expanded NKG2C-expressing clones target HCMV antigens.

Specimen: PBMCs. The chain recombines TRBV24-1 with TRBJ2-7, with 9 nucleotides matching TRBD1. The TCR was taken from a woman aged 18-29 years in good health. The CDR3 DNA reads as TGTGCCACCAACCGGGGACAGGGTTTTCAGTACTTC. It is translated as CATNRGQGFQYF.